A single sample gave rise to the 29 T cell receptor beta chains below, sequenced in a study of T cells in Graves' hyperthyroidism and ophthalmopathy. The source material, RNA transcripts, was used to amplify TCR beta CDR3 regions. The study used the HTBI primer set for a first-round RT-PCR of the TCR CDR3. Using its own MiXCR run on the multiplex PCR reads, TCRdb lists one record per CDR3 protein. The sample has around 420,000 distinct CDR3 sequences, approximately 14% seen once; the top ten hold about 14%. The specimen was blood. The receptors here all came from a woman between 18 and 30 years old with Graves' hyperthyroidism.

This clonotype was counted at least ten times. The chain recombines TRBV27 with TRBJ1-2; 8 bases are shared with TRBD1. Germline-derived CDR1 and CDR2 are MNHEY and SMNVEV (reference sequence). V was pared by 6 bases and J by 4 bases, with 7 bases of the junction left unmatched. The CDR3 extends over 14 amino acids. The CDR3 is CASSPQTGGYGYTF. The DNA for the CDR3 is TGTGCCAGCAGCCCTCAAACAGGGGGCTATGGCTACACCTTC.

V is TRBV19 and J is TRBJ1-6; D is possibly TRBD1 (6 bases). The CDR3 is 16 residues long. V shed 4 bases and J shed 7 bases, with 17 bases lying between them. Germline lookup yields CDR1 LNHDA and CDR2 SQIVND (reference sequence). Written as DNA, the CDR3 is TGTGCCAGTAGTACCGAGACAGGTGGCAAGAATTCACCCCTCCACTTT. Its translation is CASSTETGGKNSPLHF.

CDR3 coding DNA: TGCAGCGCTAATAAGGGTATCACTGAAGCTTTCTTT. Translating gives CSANKGITEAFF. This sequence joins TRBV29-1 and TRBJ1-1, with unresolved D. V was clipped by 7 bases and J by 4 bases, with 13 bases between them. The length of the CDR3 is 12 residues. Per the germline V gene, CDR1 is SQVTM and CDR2 is ANQGSEA.

The table lists this clonotype with a few counts. The chain uses TRBV13 and TRBJ1-2; D remains ambiguous. From germline, CDR1 is PRHDT and CDR2 FYEKMQ (reference sequence). CDR3 size: 13 residues. Trimming removed 3 bases from V and 4 bases from J, with 9 bases in between. The CDR3 loop reads CASSFGEFYGYTF. CDR3 in DNA: TGTGCCAGCAGCTTCGGGGAGTTCTATGGCTACACCTTC.

The chain recombines TRBV5-1 with TRBJ2-2; D unresolved. Germline V lookup: CDR1 SGHRS, CDR2 YFSETQ. The CDR3 consists of 12 residues. Trimming removed 4 bases from V and 9 bases from J, with 10 bases in between. The CDR3 reads CASSQEIRELFF. The CDR3 region has the DNA TGCGCCAGCAGCCAAGAGATTCGGGAGCTGTTTTTT.

This chain connects TRBV29-1 to TRBJ2-7, with TRBD1 identical over 11 bases. Looked up from germline, CDR1 is SQVTM and CDR2 is ANQGSEA. J was trimmed by 6 bases and V by 2 bases; bases with no gene match: 9. CDR3 length: 15 amino acids. The CDR3 loop is CSVESGGQGAGEQYF. The DNA for the CDR3 is TGCAGCGTTGAAAGCGGTGGACAGGGGGCCGGCGAGCAGTACTTC.

The chain is built from TRBV6-1 and TRBJ2-1, with 10 bases lining up with TRBD2. Germline V gives CDR1 MNHNS, CDR2 SASEGT. Trimming took 3 bases from V and 8 from J; bases not matched to a gene: 10. This CDR3 region has 16 residues. The CDR3 here is CASSDEAGGPRDEQFF. In nucleotides, the CDR3 is TGTGCCAGCAGTGACGAAGCGGGGGGGCCTCGGGATGAGCAGTTCTTC.

This clonotype has a single count. A much larger clone differs by one base, so this may be a read error. The rearrangement uses TRBV9 and TRBJ1-5; no clear D. The CDR3 has 14 residues. Germline CDR1 SGDLS, CDR2 YYNGEE. V shed 0 bases and J shed 4 bases, with 8 bases lying between them. Written as DNA, the CDR3 is TGTGCCAGCAGCGTAGAGTCAGTTAATCAGCCCCAGCATTTT. This codes for CASSVESVNQPQHF.

This clonotype was picked up many times. The V call is TRBV2, the J call TRBJ1-1; D may be TRBD1 (5 bases). The CDR3 runs 13 residues. V was cut by 0 bases and J by 11 bases, with 13 bases left in between. Germline-derived CDR1 and CDR2 are SNHLY and FYNNEI. CDR3 amino acids: CASSEAHRGWAFF. Written as DNA, the CDR3 is TGTGCCAGCAGTGAAGCGCATCGGGGGTGGGCTTTCTTT.

This clonotype was counted at least ten times. The V and J genes are TRBV11-2 and TRBJ2-7; 8 bases line up with TRBD2. CDR3 size: 15 residues. With 6 bases clipped from V and 0 bases from J, the junction kept 7 bases outside the gene matches. Germline CDR1 SGHAT, CDR2 FQNNGV. CDR3 region: CASRGPSGSSYEQYF. CDR3 DNA: TGTGCCAGCAGGGGTCCAAGCGGGAGCTCCTACGAGCAGTACTTC.

This clonotype was picked up a small number of times. The V call is TRBV4-1, the J call TRBJ1-6; TRBD1 matches 12 bases. Germline lookup yields CDR1 MGHRA and CDR2 YSYEKL. After removal of 0 bases from V and 14 bases from J, the junction contained 5 bases not matched to a gene. This CDR3 is 15 amino acids long. The CDR3 region is CASSQEGQGAAALHF. In DNA form, the CDR3 reads TGCGCCAGCAGCCAAGAGGGACAGGGGGCGGCGGCCCTCCACTTT.

This clonotype was seen a few times. This sequence joins TRBV20-1 and TRBJ1-5; 10 positions match TRBD1. CDR1 and CDR2 from the germline V gene are DFQATT and SNEGSKA (reference sequence). The CDR3 consists of 13 residues. Trimming cost V 6 bases and J 4 bases; bases outside gene matches: 3. CDR3 DNA: TGCAGTGCAGCGGGACAGGGGAATCAGCCCCAGCATTTT. This sequence encodes CSAAGQGNQPQHF.

This clonotype was seen many times. The chain carries TRBV5-8 and TRBJ2-5, with D perhaps given as TRBD1 or TRBD2 (6 bases each). V was pared by 0 bases and J by 2 bases, with 11 bases between. Germline CDR1 SGHTS, CDR2 YDEGEE. There are 15 residues in the CDR3. For the CDR3, the DNA is TGTGCCAGCAGCTTGGAGGGGGGAGTACAAGAGACCCAGTACTTC. Protein: CASSLEGGVQETQYF.

This clonotype has at least ten counts. The chain has TRBV12-3 or TRBV12-4 and TRBJ1-1, with D possibly TRBD1 on 5 matching bases. V lost 5 bases and J lost 1, with 11 bases in between. CDR3 size: 14 residues. CDR3 amino acids: CASSPRQSNTEAFF. CDR3 DNA: TGTGCCAGCAGTCCGAGACAGTCGAACACTGAAGCTTTCTTT.

This chain links TRBV20-1 with TRBJ1-2; a possible D gene is TRBD1 (5 bases). The CDR3 runs 16 residues. V was pared by 0 bases and J by 7 bases, with 21 bases between. The germline V gene encodes CDR1 DFQATT and CDR2 SNEGSKA (reference sequence). CDR3 protein: CSARDSGTFLRSGYTF. CDR3 coding DNA: TGCAGTGCTAGAGACTCCGGGACCTTCCTGAGGAGTGGCTACACCTTC.

There are many counts of this clonotype. V and J are TRBV18 and TRBJ1-4; D gene unclear. Germline V lookup: CDR1 KGHSH, CDR2 LQKENI. The V end lost 0 bases, the J end lost 5 bases, and 7 bases lay between the germline ends. CDR3 length: 14 amino acids. The CDR3 spells CASSPPNSNEKLFF. CDR3 nucleotide sequence: TGTGCCAGCTCACCACCGAACTCAAATGAAAAACTGTTTTTT.

The V and J genes are TRBV29-1 and TRBJ1-1, with unresolved D. The CDR3 runs 12 residues. Trimming took off 7 bases at V and 0 bases at J, with 9 bases between the two ends. Germline V CDR1 and CDR2: SQVTM, ANQGSEA. DNA for the CDR3: TGCAGCGCCATCTCGGTGAACACTGAAGCTTTCTTT. Translating gives CSAISVNTEAFF. Drawing the rest from reference TRBV29-1 and TRBJ1-1, the complete variable domain is SAVISQKPSRDICQRGTSLTIQCQVDSQVTMMFWYRQQPGQSLTLIATANQGSEATYESGFVIDKFPISRPNLTFSTLTVSNMSPEDSSIYLCSAISVNTEAFFGQGTRLTVV.

This clonotype was detected only a few times. The rearrangement uses TRBV3-1 and TRBJ1-6; D is possibly TRBD1 (6 bases). The CDR3 sequence is 15 residues long. With 1 base removed from V and 6 bases from J, the gap between germline ends came to 10 bases. CDR1 and CDR2 (germline): LGHDT, YNNKEL (reference sequence). The CDR3 protein is CASSQGRGGNSPLHF. As DNA, the CDR3 is TGTGCCAGCAGCCAAGGCAGGGGTGGTAATTCACCCCTCCACTTT.

This clonotype came up many times. V usage is TRBV2 and J usage is TRBJ1-1, with D uncertain. V shed 6 bases and J shed 2 bases, with 7 bases lying between them. From germline, CDR1 is SNHLY and CDR2 FYNNEI. The CDR3 runs to 12 residues. The CDR3 sequence is CASRETNTEAFF. The CDR3 DNA is TGTGCCAGCAGAGAGACAAACACTGAAGCTTTCTTT.

This clonotype was seen a handful of times. The chain employs TRBV15 and TRBJ1-5; D perhaps matches TRBD1 (5 bases). The CDR3 has 15 residues. Trimming pared 1 base from V and 0 bases from J, leaving 7 bases between. Germline V lookup: CDR1 LNHNV, CDR2 YYDKDF (reference sequence). CDR3 sequence (DNA): TGTGCCACCAGCAGAGGCGACAGTAGCAATCAGCCCCAGCATTTT. It is translated as CATSRGDSSNQPQHF.

This clonotype has ten or more counts. The chain uses TRBV18 and TRBJ1-1, with D possibly being TRBD1 (5 bases). The CDR3 loop spans 11 amino acids. Trimming took off 6 bases at V and 11 bases at J, with 13 bases between the two ends. Germline V lookup: CDR1 KGHSH, CDR2 LQKENI. CDR3 sequence (DNA): TGTGCCAGCTCGGAGGGGAGGACGGCTTTCTTT. Translated: CASSEGRTAFF. The whole variable domain, filled in from reference TRBV18 and TRBJ1-1, reads NAGVMQNPRHLVRRRGQEARLRCSPMKGHSHVYWYRQLPEEGLKFMVYLQKENIIDESGMPKERFSAEFPKEGPSILRIQQVVRGDSAAYFCASSEGRTAFFGQGTRLTVV.

The chain has TRBV24-1 and TRBJ1-1, with TRBD1 matching 9 bases. From germline, CDR1 is KGHDR and CDR2 SFDVKD. This CDR3 region has 13 residues. Trimming removed 7 bases from V and 7 bases from J; junction bases left unmatched: 6. The CDR3 is CATRGQGRDEAFF. The CDR3 nucleotides read TGTGCCACCAGAGGACAGGGGAGAGATGAAGCTTTCTTT.

The rearrangement joins TRBV20-1 to TRBJ2-7; D possibly matches TRBD1 or TRBD2 (5 bases each). V lost 1 base, J lost 3 bases, and 16 bases lay in between. CDR3 length: 15 residues. Germline CDR1 is DFQATT and CDR2 is SNEGSKA (reference sequence). The CDR3 coding sequence is TGCAGTGCTAGAGTCGGGGAAGGGGTTAACTACGAGCAGTACTTC. This translates into CSARVGEGVNYEQYF.

This clonotype was observed a few times. The V gene is TRBV4-3, the J gene TRBJ2-2, with D tentatively TRBD1 or TRBD2 (5 bases each). This CDR3 has 15 amino acids. Germline CDR1 reads LGHNA; CDR2 reads YSLEER. V was shortened by 4 bases and J by 4 bases, with 13 bases between the two germline ends. CDR3 in amino acids: CASSPGAGRTGELFF. Written as DNA, the CDR3 is TGCGCCAGCAGCCCCGGGGCAGGGCGCACCGGGGAGCTGTTTTTT.

V and J are TRBV14 and TRBJ1-1; D gene unclear. The V gene lost 0 bases and the J gene lost 1 base, with 6 bases spanning the gap. This CDR3 contains 14 residues. Germline CDR1 and CDR2: SGHDN and FVKESK. Here the CDR3 DNA reads TGTGCCAGCAGCCAAGATCCGAGGAACACTGAAGCTTTCTTT. This sequence encodes CASSQDPRNTEAFF. Supplemented by reference TRBV14 and TRBJ1-1, the full variable domain reads EAGVTQFPSHSVIEKGQTVTLRCDPISGHDNLYWYRRVMGKEIKFLLHFVKESKQDESGMPNNRFLAERTGGTYSTLKVQPAELEDSGVYFCASSQDPRNTEAFFGQGTRLTVV.

This CDR3 is CASSYGQAAGESTDTQYF. CDR3 coding DNA: TGTGCCAGCAGTTACGGACAGGCTGCGGGGGAGAGCACAGATACGCAGTATTTT. The chain combines TRBV6-2 or TRBV6-3 with TRBJ2-3, with D possibly being TRBD1 or TRBD2 (7 bases each). Trimming cost V 2 bases and J 0 bases, with 18 bases left between them. CDR1 and CDR2 from the germline V gene are MNHEY and SVGEGT. The CDR3 is made up of 18 amino acids.

This clonotype was counted at least ten times. The V gene is TRBV6-1, the J gene TRBJ1-5; unclear D gene. The CDR3 is 16 amino acids. The V gene lost 5 bases and the J gene lost 1 base, with 15 bases spanning the gap. CDR1 is MNHNS and CDR2 is SASEGT in the germline V gene. The CDR3 is CASSPISRGSNQPQHF. Written as DNA, the CDR3 is TGTGCCAGCAGTCCCATATCGAGAGGCAGCAATCAGCCCCAGCATTTT.

This clonotype was observed many times. The rearrangement uses TRBV20-1 and TRBJ1-2; D is perhaps TRBD1 (5 bases). The germline gives CDR1 DFQATT, CDR2 SNEGSKA (reference sequence). The length of the CDR3 is 15 residues. Deletions cut 0 bases from V and 7 bases from J, with 18 bases between. CDR3 sequence reads: CSARDSWAGKLGYTF. CDR3 nucleotide sequence: TGCAGTGCTAGAGATAGTTGGGCAGGGAAGCTTGGCTACACCTTC.

There are a few counts of this clonotype. The rearrangement joins TRBV27 to TRBJ1-1, with TRBD1 identical over 7 bases. Germline CDR1 MNHEY, CDR2 SMNVEV (reference sequence). V lost 8 bases to trimming and J lost 0 bases; unmatched junction nucleotides: 6. The CDR3 length is 14 residues. CDR3 bases: TGTGCCAGCCGTAGACAGGGCTTGAACACTGAAGCTTTCTTT. Protein: CASRRQGLNTEAFF.